These T cell receptor beta chains were read from a single sample in a study of shared clonotypes between healthy human individuals. Clones were read by immunoSEQ multiplex PCR, and TCRdb kept only the in-frame ones, dropping some. The sample records about 2.4 million clones, roughly 93% being singletons. The sample comprised naive CD4+ T cells from PBMCs. These receptor sequences come from a man between 18 and 35 years old in good health. Some clones in this sample may be carry-over from other donors' samples. CDR3s include the opening cysteine and the closing phenylalanine or tryptophan. D genes are given only for firm matches. A row's size may be missing; if present it is once, few, many or a size class.

>14|TRBV28|TRBJ1-4|NA|NA
CASGGGGLGEKLFF
TGTGCCAGCGGTGGGGGGGGTCTCGGAGAAAAACTGTTTTTT
>15|TRBV15|TRBJ1-2|once|TRBD1
CATSIYRGPNYGYTF
TGTGCCACCAGCATTTACAGGGGGCCGAACTATGGCTACACCTTC
>17|TRBV28|TRBJ2-1|NA|NA
CATLGRARGAPYNEQFF
TGTGCCACGTTGGGACGGGCCCGCGGCGCCCCCTACAATGAGCAGTTCTTC
>16|TRBV7-2|TRBJ1-3|NA|NA
CASSLLGPTVGNTIYF
TGTGCCAGCAGCTTACTAGGGCCGACGGTAGGAAACACCATATATTTT
>16|TRBV4-1|TRBJ2-2|NA|TRBD1
CASRQSETGGTGELFF
TGCGCCAGCAGGCAATCCGAGACAGGGGGCACCGGGGAGCTGTTTTTT
>15|TRBV27|TRBJ2-7|few|NA
CASSSARMSSYEQYF
TGTGCCAGCAGCAGCGCCAGGATGTCCTCCTACGAGCAGTACTTC
>16|TRBV28|TRBJ2-3|NA|TRBD2
CASSTGTSGSTDTQYF
TGTGCCAGCAGTACCGGGACTAGCGGCAGCACAGATACGCAGTATTTT
>14|TRBV19|TRBJ2-7|NA|TRBD1
CASSTTGVPYEQYF
TGTGCCAGTAGTACCACAGGGGTGCCCTACGAGCAGTACTTC
>16|TRBV5-1|TRBJ2-2|once|TRBD2
CASSLVTSGYTGELFF
TGCGCCAGCAGCTTGGTCACTAGCGGTTACACCGGGGAGCTGTTTTTT
>16|TRBV23-1|TRBJ1-2|NA|NA
CASSHSEQGNLYGYTF
TGCGCCAGCAGTCATTCCGAACAGGGAAATCTCTATGGCTACACCTTC
>15|TRBV5-1|TRBJ2-3|NA|NA
CASSLRLLSTDTQYF
TGCGCCAGCAGCTTGCGACTACTTAGCACAGATACGCAGTATTTT
>20|TRBV7-3|TRBJ2-5|NA|TRBD2
CASSPQGLAGELSFKETQYF
TGTGCCAGCAGCCCACAGGGACTAGCGGGAGAGCTTAGTTTTAAAGAGACCCAGTACTTC
>14|TRBV14|TRBJ2-2|NA|NA
CASRAGENTGELFF
TGTGCCAGCCGAGCGGGTGAAAACACCGGGGAGCTGTTTTTT
>14|TRBV6-1|TRBJ2-7|NA|TRBD1
CASSVQGEVGEQYF
TGTGCCAGCAGTGTACAGGGGGAAGTGGGCGAGCAGTACTTC
>13|TRBV5-1|TRBJ2-7|NA|TRBD1
CASRGTGSYEQYF
TGCGCCAGCAGGGGGACAGGGTCCTACGAGCAGTACTTC
>19|TRBV2|TRBJ1-4|NA|NA
CASSARSVRGVGIFEKLFF
TGTGCCAGCAGTGCCCGCTCGGTTAGGGGTGTGGGGATATTTGAAAAACTGTTTTTT
>12|TRBV28|TRBJ1-5|few|TRBD1
CASSSGGEPQHF
TGTGCCAGCAGTTCAGGGGGGGAGCCCCAGCATTTT
>13|TRBV11-2|TRBJ2-5|NA|NA
CASSSTRQETQYF
TGTGCCAGCAGTTCGACTAGGCAAGAGACCCAGTACTTC
>17|TRBV11-3|TRBJ2-1|NA|TRBD2
CASSRPPERGPVNEQFF
TGTGCCAGCAGCCGCCCCCCCGAGCGGGGGCCGGTCAATGAGCAGTTCTTC
>15|TRBV19|TRBJ1-4|NA|TRBD1
CASSTTGGPNEKLFF
TGTGCCAGTAGTACTACAGGGGGCCCTAATGAAAAACTGTTTTTT
>15|TRBV5-1|TRBJ2-1|NA|NA
CASRRDPSSYNEQFF
TGCGCCAGCAGACGGGACCCCAGCTCCTACAATGAGCAGTTCTTC
>12|TRBV18|TRBJ2-3|NA|NA
CASSGLTDTQYF
TGTGCCAGCTCGGGCCTCACAGATACGCAGTATTTT
>17|TRBV21-1|TRBJ1-3|NA|NA
CASSKLEVQGQGNTIYF
TGTGCCAGCAGCAAACTGGAGGTACAGGGTCAGGGAAACACCATATATTTT
>14|TRBV5-8|TRBJ1-2|NA|TRBD1
CASSFADRIYGYTF
TGTGCCAGCAGCTTTGCGGACAGGATTTATGGCTACACCTTC
>15|TRBV27|TRBJ1-2|NA|TRBD1
CASSDPRGGYYGYTF
TGTGCCAGCAGTGACCCCAGGGGGGGGTACTATGGCTACACCTTC
>13|TRBV25-1|TRBJ2-3|NA|NA
CASSDRRTDTQYF
TGTGCCAGCAGTGACCGACGCACAGATACGCAGTATTTT
>16|TRBV9|TRBJ2-7|NA|TRBD2
CASSVGGLAASYEQYF
TGTGCCAGCAGCGTAGGAGGACTAGCGGCCTCCTACGAGCAGTACTTC
>14|TRBV6-5|TRBJ2-7|NA|NA
CASSYSRGDYEQYF
TGTGCCAGCAGTTACTCGCGAGGAGACTACGAGCAGTACTTC
>16|TRBV9|TRBJ2-5|NA|TRBD1
CASSVGGTGGSETQYF
TGTGCCAGCAGCGTAGGAGGGACAGGGGGCAGCGAGACCCAGTACTTC
>15|TRBV6-5|TRBJ1-5|NA|NA
CASSYSWGSNQPQHF
TGTGCCAGCAGTTACTCATGGGGGAGCAATCAGCCCCAGCATTTT
>14|TRBV7-3|TRBJ1-1|NA|NA
CASVNRPSAAEAFF
TGTGCCAGCGTTAATAGGCCCTCGGCGGCGGAAGCTTTCTTT
>14|TRBV6-1|TRBJ2-7|NA|TRBD1
CASKPGQGSYEQYF
TGTGCCAGCAAGCCGGGACAGGGCTCCTACGAGCAGTACTTC
>18|TRBV6-4|TRBJ2-1|NA|TRBD2
CASSDVYCLAGGGNEQFF
TGTGCCAGCAGTGACGTTTATTGCCTAGCGGGAGGTGGGAATGAGCAGTTCTTC
>15|TRBV29-1|TRBJ1-2|NA|TRBD1
CSVESATGGVYGYTF
TGCAGCGTTGAATCGGCGACAGGGGGCGTCTATGGCTACACCTTC
>16|TRBV5-4|TRBJ2-3|once|TRBD1
CASSPRGAGQGDTQYF
TGTGCCAGCAGCCCACGGGGAGCGGGACAGGGAGATACGCAGTATTTT
>15|TRBV6-4|TRBJ2-7|NA|TRBD2
CASSGASGPCDEQYF
TGTGCCAGCAGTGGAGCTAGCGGGCCCTGTGACGAGCAGTACTTC
>17|TRBV5-1|TRBJ2-3|once|TRBD2
CASSPKGTSGGTDTQYF
TGCGCCAGCAGCCCAAAAGGGACTAGCGGGGGCACAGATACGCAGTATTTT
>16|TRBV7-3|TRBJ2-2|NA|NA
CASSRSGTAGTGELFF
TGTGCCAGCAGCCGTTCCGGGACAGCGGGCACCGGGGAGCTGTTTTTT
>16|TRBV9|TRBJ2-3|once|TRBD2
CASSLQVLAFTDTQYF
TGTGCCAGCAGCTTACAGGTACTAGCGTTCACAGATACGCAGTATTTT
>14|TRBV7-8|TRBJ2-7|NA|TRBD2
CASSRLAGSYEQYF
TGTGCCAGCAGCCGACTAGCGGGATCTTACGAGCAGTACTTC
>12|TRBV30|TRBJ1-1|NA|NA
CAWSLQGATSFF
TGTGCCTGGAGTCTTCAGGGAGCGACGTCTTTCTTT
>14|TRBV29-1|TRBJ2-3|NA|NA
CSVGSGTSTDTQYF
TGCAGCGTTGGTTCCGGCACAAGCACAGATACGCAGTATTTT
>14|TRBV5-4|TRBJ2-7|NA|NA
CASSWDASSYEQYF
TGTGCCAGCAGCTGGGACGCAAGTTCCTACGAGCAGTACTTC
>14|TRBV15|TRBJ1-2|NA|NA
CATSRGGAPDGYTF
TGTGCCACCAGCAGAGGCGGGGCCCCGGACGGCTACACCTTC
>16|TRBV6-5|TRBJ2-1|NA|TRBD2
CASSSWTSGSANEQFF
TGTGCCAGCAGTTCCTGGACTAGCGGGAGTGCGAATGAGCAGTTCTTC
>16|TRBV4-3|TRBJ2-5|NA|NA
CASSQEPAGQGETQYF
TGCGCCAGCAGCCAAGAACCTGCGGGGCAAGGGGAGACCCAGTACTTC
>15|TRBV5-1|TRBJ1-4|NA|TRBD1
CASSWGTGEAEKLFF
TGCGCCAGCAGCTGGGGGACAGGGGAGGCTGAAAAACTGTTTTTT
>14|TRBV10-2|TRBJ1-2|NA|TRBD1
CASSGEDRGRDYTF
TGCGCCAGCAGTGGAGAGGACAGGGGGCGCGACTACACCTTC
>16|TRBV7-6|TRBJ1-3|NA|NA
CASSLEGDKAGNTIYF
TGTGCCAGCAGCTTAGAGGGGGATAAGGCTGGAAACACCATATATTTT